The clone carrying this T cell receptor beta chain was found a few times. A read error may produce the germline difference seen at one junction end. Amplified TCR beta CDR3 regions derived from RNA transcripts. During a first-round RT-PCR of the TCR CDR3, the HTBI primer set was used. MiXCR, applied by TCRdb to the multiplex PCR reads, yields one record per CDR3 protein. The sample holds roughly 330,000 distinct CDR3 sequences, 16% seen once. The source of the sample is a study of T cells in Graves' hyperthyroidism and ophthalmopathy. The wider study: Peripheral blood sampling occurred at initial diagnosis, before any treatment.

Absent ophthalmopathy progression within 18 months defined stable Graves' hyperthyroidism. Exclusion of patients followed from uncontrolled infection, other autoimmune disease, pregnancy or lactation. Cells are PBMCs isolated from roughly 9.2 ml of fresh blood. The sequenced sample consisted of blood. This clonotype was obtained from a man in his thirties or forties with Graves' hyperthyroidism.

CDR3 DNA sequence: TGCAGCGTCGAAGACGAAGGGAACACTGAAGCTTTCTTT. Translation: CSVEDEGNTEAFF. V is TRBV29-1 and J is TRBJ1-1; D remains unclear. The length of the CDR3 is 13 residues. The germline V gene encodes CDR1 SQVTM and CDR2 ANQGSEA.